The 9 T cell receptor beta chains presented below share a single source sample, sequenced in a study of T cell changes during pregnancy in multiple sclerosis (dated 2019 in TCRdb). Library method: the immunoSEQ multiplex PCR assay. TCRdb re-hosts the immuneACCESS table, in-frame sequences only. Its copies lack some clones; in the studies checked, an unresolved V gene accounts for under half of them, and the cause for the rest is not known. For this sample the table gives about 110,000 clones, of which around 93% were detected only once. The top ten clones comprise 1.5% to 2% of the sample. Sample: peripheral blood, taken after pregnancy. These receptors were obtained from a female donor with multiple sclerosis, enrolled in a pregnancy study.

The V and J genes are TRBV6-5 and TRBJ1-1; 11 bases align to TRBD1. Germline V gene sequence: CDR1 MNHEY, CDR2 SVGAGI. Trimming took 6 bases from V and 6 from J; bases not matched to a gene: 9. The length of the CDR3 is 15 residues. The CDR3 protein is CASRRTGGSFPEAFF. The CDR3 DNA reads TGTGCCAGCAGACGGACAGGGGGCAGTTTCCCTGAAGCTTTCTTT.

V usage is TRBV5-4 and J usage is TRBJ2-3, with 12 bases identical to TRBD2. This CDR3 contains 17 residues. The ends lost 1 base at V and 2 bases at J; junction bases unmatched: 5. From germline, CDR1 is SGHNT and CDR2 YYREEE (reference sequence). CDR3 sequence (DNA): TGTGCCAGCAGCTTGACTAGCGGGAGGCCCGACACAGATACGCAGTATTTT. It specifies CASSLTSGRPDTDTQYF.

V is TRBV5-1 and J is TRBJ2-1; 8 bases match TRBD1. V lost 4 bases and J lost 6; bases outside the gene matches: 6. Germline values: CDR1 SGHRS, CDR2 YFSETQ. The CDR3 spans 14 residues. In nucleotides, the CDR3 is TGCGCCAGCAGCATCGGGACAGGCTTCAATGAGCAGTTCTTC. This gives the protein CASSIGTGFNEQFF.

CDR3 amino acids: CSVSGTGVGNTIYF. CDR3 nucleotide sequence: TGCAGCGTTTCCGGGACAGGGGTCGGAAACACCATATATTTT. The chain combines TRBV29-1 with TRBJ1-3; 10 nucleotides agree with TRBD1. The CDR3 totals 14 residues. The germline V gene has CDR1 SQVTM and CDR2 ANQGSEA. Trimming cost V 5 bases and J 4 bases; bases outside gene matches: 5.

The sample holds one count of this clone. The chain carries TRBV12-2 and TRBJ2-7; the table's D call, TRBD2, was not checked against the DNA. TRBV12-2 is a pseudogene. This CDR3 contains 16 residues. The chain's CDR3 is CASRLDVGGRSYEQYF. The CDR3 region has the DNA TGTGCAAGTCGCTTAGACGTCGGGGGTCGTTCCTACGAGCAGTACTTC.

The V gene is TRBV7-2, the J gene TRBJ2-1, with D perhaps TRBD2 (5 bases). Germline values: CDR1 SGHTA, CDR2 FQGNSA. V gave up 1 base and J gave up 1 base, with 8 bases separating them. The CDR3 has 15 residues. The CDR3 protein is CASSLVGGSYNEQFF. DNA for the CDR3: TGTGCCAGCAGCTTAGTGGGCGGGTCCTACAATGAGCAGTTCTTC.

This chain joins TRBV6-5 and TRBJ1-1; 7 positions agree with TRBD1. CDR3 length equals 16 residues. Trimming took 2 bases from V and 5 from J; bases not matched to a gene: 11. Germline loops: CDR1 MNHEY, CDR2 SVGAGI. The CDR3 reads CASSYGNRGGGTEAFF. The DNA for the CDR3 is TGTGCCAGCAGTTACGGGAACAGGGGTGGGGGTACTGAAGCTTTCTTT.

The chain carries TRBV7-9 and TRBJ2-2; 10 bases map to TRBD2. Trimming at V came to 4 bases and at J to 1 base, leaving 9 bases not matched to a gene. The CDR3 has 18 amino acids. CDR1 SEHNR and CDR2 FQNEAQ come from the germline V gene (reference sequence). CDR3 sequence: CASSSPIAGGMNTGELFF. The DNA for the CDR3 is TGTGCCAGCAGCTCCCCAATAGCGGGGGGCATGAACACCGGGGAGCTGTTTTTT.

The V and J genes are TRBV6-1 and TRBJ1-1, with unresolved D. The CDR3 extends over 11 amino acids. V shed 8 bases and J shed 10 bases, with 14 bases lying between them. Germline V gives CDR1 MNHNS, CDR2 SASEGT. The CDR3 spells CASEGAWVAFF. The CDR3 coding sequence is TGTGCCAGCGAGGGCGCTTGGGTAGCTTTCTTT.